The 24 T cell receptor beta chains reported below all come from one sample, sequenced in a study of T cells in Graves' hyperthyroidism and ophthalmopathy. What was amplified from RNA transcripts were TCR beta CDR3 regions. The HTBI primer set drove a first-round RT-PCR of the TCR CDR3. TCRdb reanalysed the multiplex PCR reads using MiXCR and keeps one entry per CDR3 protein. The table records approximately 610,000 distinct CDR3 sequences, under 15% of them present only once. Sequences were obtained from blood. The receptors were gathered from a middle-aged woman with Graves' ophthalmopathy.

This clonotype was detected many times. The CDR3 nucleotides read TGTGCCAGCAGAACCACAGGGGAGGTGACTGAAGCTTTCTTT. This gives the protein CASRTTGEVTEAFF. The J gene is TRBJ1-1, the V gene TRBV6-5; 7 positions match TRBD1. Germline-derived CDR1 and CDR2 are MNHEY and SVGAGI. The CDR3 sequence is 14 residues long. J lost 5 bases, V lost 6 bases, and 9 bases had no gene match.

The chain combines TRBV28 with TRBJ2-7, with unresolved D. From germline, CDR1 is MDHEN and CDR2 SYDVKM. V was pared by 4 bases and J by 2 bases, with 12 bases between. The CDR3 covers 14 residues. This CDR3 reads CASSSGDRTYEQYF. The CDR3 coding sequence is TGTGCCAGCAGTTCAGGAGACCGAACCTACGAGCAGTACTTC.

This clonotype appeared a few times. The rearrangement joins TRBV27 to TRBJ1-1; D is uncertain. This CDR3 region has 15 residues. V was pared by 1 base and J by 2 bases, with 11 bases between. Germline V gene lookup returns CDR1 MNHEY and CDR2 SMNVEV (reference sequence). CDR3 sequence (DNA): TGTGCCAGCAGTTTATATCTAGACCTAAACACTGAAGCTTTCTTT. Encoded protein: CASSLYLDLNTEAFF.

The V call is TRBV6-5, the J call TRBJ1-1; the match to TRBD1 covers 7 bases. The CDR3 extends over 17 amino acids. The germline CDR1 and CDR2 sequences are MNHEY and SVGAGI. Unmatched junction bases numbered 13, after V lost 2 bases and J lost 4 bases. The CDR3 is CASSYPAVGGAGTEAFF. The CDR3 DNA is TGTGCCAGCAGTTACCCCGCCGTAGGGGGCGCAGGCACTGAAGCTTTCTTT.

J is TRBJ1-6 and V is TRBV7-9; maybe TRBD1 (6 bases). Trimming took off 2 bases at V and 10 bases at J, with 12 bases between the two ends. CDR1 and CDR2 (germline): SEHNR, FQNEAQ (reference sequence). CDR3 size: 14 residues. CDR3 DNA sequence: TGTGCCAGCAGCTTAAGGGAGGGGGACTCACCCCTCCACTTT. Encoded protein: CASSLREGDSPLHF. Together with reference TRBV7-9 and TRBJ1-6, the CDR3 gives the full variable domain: DTGVSQNPRHKITKRGQNVTFRCDPISEHNRLYWYRQTLGQGPEFLTYFQNEAQLEKSRLLSDRFSAERPKGSFSTLEIQRTEQGDSAMYLCASSLREGDSPLHFGNGTRLTVT.

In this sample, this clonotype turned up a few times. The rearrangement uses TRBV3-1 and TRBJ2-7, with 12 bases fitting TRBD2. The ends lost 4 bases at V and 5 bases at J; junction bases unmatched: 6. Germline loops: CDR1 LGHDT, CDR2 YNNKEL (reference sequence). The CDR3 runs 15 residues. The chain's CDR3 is CASSPSGRGSDEQYF. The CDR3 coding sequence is TGTGCCAGCAGCCCTAGCGGGAGGGGGTCCGACGAGCAGTACTTC.

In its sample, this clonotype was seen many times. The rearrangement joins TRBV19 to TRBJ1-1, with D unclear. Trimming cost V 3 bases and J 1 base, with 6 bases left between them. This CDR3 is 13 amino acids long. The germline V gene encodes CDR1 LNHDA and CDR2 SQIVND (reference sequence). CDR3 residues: CASSIWGNTEAFF. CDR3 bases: TGTGCCAGTAGTATTTGGGGGAACACTGAAGCTTTCTTT.

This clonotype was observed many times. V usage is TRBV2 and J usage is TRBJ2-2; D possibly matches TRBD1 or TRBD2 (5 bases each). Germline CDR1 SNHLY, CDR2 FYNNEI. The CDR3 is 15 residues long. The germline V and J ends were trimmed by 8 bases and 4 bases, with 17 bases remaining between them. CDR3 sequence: CASGITRGVTGELFF. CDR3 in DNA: TGTGCCAGCGGGATCACTAGGGGAGTCACCGGGGAGCTGTTTTTT.

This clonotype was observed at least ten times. The DNA of the CDR3 is TGTGCCACCAGTGACCGGACAGGCAACACCGGGGAGCTGTTTTTT. Translating gives CATSDRTGNTGELFF. The chain joins TRBV24-1 to TRBJ2-2; 7 bases line up with TRBD1. With V trimmed by 4 bases and J by 2 bases, 3 bases remained unmatched. The CDR3 runs to 15 residues. Germline values: CDR1 KGHDR, CDR2 SFDVKD.

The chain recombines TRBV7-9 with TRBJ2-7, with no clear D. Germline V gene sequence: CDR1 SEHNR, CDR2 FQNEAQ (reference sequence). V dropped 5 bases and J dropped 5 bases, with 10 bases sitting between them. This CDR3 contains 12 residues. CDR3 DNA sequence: TGTGCCAGCAGCCAGGATGGTGACGAGCAGTACTTC. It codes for CASSQDGDEQYF. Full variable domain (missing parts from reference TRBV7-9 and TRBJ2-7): DTGVSQNPRHKITKRGQNVTFRCDPISEHNRLYWYRQTLGQGPEFLTYFQNEAQLEKSRLLSDRFSAERPKGSFSTLEIQRTEQGDSAMYLCASSQDGDEQYFGPGTRLTVT.

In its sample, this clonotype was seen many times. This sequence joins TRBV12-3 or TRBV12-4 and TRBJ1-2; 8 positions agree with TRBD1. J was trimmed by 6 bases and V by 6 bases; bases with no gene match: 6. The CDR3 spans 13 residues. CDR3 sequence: CASRRGQGDGYTF. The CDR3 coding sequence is TGTGCCAGCAGGAGAGGACAGGGTGATGGCTACACCTTC.

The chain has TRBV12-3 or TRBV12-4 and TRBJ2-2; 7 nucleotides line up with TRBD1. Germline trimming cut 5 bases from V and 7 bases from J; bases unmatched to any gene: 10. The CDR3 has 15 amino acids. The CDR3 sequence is CASSKTWTGSGELFF. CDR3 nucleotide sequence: TGTGCCAGCAGTAAGACTTGGACAGGAAGCGGGGAGCTGTTTTTT.

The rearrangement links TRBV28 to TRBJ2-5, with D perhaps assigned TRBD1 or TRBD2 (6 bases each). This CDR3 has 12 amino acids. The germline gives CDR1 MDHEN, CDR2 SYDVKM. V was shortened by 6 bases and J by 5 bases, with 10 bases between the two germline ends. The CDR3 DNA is TGTGCCAGCAGCGGGGGCTTTGAGACCCAGTACTTC. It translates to CASSGGFETQYF.

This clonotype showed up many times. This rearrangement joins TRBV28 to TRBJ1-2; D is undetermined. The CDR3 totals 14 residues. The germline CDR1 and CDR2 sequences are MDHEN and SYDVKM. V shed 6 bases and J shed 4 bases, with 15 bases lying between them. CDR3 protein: CASSIDGRSYGYTF. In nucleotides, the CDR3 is TGTGCCAGCAGCATAGACGGGAGGAGCTATGGCTACACCTTC.

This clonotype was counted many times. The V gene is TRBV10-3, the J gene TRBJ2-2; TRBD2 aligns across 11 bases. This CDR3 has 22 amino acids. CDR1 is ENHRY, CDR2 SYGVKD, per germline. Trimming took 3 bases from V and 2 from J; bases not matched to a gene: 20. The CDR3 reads CAISESFGTLAGGPANTGELFF. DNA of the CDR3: TGTGCCATCAGTGAAAGTTTCGGGACCTTAGCGGGAGGGCCGGCTAACACCGGGGAGCTGTTTTTT.

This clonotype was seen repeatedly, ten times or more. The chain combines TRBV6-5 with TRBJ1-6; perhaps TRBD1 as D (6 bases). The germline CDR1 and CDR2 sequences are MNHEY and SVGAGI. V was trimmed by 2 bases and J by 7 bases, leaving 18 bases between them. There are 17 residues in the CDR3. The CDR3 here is CASSYTHRAGTNSPLHF. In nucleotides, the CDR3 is TGTGCCAGCAGTTACACCCACAGGGCAGGGACGAATTCACCCCTCCACTTT.

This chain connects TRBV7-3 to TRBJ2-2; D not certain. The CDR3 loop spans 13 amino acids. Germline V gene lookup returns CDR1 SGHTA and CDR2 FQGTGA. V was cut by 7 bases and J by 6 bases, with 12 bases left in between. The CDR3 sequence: CASTSELAGELFF. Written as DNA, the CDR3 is TGTGCCAGCACCTCGGAGTTGGCCGGGGAGCTGTTTTTT.

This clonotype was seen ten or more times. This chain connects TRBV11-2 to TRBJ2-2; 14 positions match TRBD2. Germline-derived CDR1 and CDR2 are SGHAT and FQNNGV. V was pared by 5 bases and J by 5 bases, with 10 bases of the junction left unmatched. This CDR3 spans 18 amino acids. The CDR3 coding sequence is TGTGCCAGCAGCACGGGACTAGCGGGAGCCCGTAGGACCGGGGAGCTGTTTTTT. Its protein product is CASSTGLAGARRTGELFF. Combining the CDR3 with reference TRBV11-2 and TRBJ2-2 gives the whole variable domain EAGVAQSPRYKIIEKRQSVAFWCNPISGHATLYWYQQILGQGPKLLIQFQNNGVVDDSQLPKDRFSAERLKGVDSTLKIQPAKLEDSAVYLCASSTGLAGARRTGELFFGEGSRLTVL.

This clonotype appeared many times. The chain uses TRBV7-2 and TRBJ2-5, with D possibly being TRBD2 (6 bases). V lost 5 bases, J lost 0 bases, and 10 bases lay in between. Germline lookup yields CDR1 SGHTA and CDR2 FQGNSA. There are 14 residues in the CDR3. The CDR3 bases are TGTGCCAGCAGCCGCGGGACTTACCAAGAGACCCAGTACTTC. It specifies CASSRGTYQETQYF.

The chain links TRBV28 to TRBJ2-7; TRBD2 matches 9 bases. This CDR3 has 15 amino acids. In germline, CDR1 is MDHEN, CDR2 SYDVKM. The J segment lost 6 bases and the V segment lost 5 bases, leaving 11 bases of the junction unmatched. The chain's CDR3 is CASSPSGASPSEQYF. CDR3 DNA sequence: TGTGCCAGCAGTCCTAGCGGGGCTTCCCCAAGCGAGCAGTACTTC.

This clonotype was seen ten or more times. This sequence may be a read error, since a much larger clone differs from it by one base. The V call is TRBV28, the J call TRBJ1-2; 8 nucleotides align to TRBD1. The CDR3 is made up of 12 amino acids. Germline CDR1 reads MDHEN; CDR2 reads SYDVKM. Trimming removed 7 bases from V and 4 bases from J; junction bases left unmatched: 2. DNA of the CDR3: TGTGCCAGCAATGGACAGGGCTATGGCTACACCTTC. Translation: CASNGQGYGYTF.

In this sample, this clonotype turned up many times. CDR3 bases: TGCAGCGCCTCCGGGACAGGGCAAGAGACCCAGTACTTC. Translation: CSASGTGQETQYF. The chain has TRBV29-1 and TRBJ2-5; 9 nucleotides agree with TRBD1. This CDR3 is built from 13 residues. J was trimmed by 2 bases and V by 7 bases; bases with no gene match: 5. From germline, CDR1 is SQVTM and CDR2 ANQGSEA.

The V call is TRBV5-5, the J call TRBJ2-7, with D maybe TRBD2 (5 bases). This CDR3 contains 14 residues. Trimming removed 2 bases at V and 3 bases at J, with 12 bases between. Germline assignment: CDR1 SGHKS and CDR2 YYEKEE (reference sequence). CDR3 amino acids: CASSFPEGHYEQYF. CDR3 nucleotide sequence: TGTGCCAGCAGCTTTCCCGAGGGCCACTACGAGCAGTACTTC.

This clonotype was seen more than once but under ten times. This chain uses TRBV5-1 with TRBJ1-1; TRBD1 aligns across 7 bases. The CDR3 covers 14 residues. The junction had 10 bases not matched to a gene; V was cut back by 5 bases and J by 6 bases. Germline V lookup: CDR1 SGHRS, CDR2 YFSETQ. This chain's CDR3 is CASSKIQGGPEAFF. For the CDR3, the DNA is TGCGCCAGCAGTAAAATCCAGGGGGGCCCTGAAGCTTTCTTT. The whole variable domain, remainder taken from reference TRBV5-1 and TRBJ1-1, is KAGVTQTPRYLIKTRGQQVTLSCSPISGHRSVSWYQQTPGQGLQFLFEYFSETQRNKGNFPGRFSGRQFSNSRSEMNVSTLELGDSALYLCASSKIQGGPEAFFGQGTRLTVV.